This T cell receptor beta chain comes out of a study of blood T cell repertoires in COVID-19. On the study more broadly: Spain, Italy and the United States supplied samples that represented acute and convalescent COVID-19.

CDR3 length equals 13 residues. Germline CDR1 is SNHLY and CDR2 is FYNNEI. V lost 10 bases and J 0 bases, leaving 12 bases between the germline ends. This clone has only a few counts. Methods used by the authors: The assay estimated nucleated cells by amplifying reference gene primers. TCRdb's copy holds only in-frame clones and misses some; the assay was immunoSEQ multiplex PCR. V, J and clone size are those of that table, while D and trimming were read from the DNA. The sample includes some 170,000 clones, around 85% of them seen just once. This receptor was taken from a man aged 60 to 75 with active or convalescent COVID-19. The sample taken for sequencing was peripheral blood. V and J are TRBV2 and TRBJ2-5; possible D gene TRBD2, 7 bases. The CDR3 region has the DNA TGTGCCACCCAAGGGGGGGACCAAGAGACCCAGTACTTC. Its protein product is CATQGGDQETQYF.